This T cell receptor beta chain was captured in a study of early T cells in non-severe SARS-CoV-2 infection. TCRdb processed the 5' RACE reads anew with MiXCR; each CDR3 protein has one entry. Of roughly 62,000 distinct CDR3 sequences in the sample, 6% to 8.5% were seen once. The V gene's germline CDR1 is LGHDT and CDR2 YNNKEL (reference sequence). The CDR3 extends over 11 amino acids. Trimming cost V 4 bases and J 7 bases, with 8 bases left between them. The specimen was whole blood. The source of this sequence is an adult who was a healthcare worker with PCR-confirmed SARS-CoV-2 infection or an uninfected control (not recorded which). The chain is built from TRBV3-1 and TRBJ2-7; unclear D gene. The CDR3 DNA sequence: TGTGCCAGCAGCCGCCTTCGGGAGCAGTACTTC. Translated: CASSRLREQYF.